This TCR beta chain comes out of a study of cytomegalovirus exposure and HLA in healthy donors. The CDR3 length is 15 residues. CDR1 is SGHNT, CDR2 YYREEE, per germline (reference sequence). The trim removed 3 bases at V and 0 bases at J, leaving 6 bases unmatched. PCR was performed using 60 Vbeta and 13 Jbeta primers. The table came from immunoSEQ multiplex PCR; TCRdb's copy has only in-frame clones and leaves some out. The sample lists more than 90,000 clones, just under 80% occurring once. This TCR was sampled from a woman aged 40 to 49 in good health and CMV-seropositive. The source material was PBMCs. This chain uses TRBV5-4 with TRBJ2-7; TRBD1 matches 7 bases. DNA for the CDR3: TGTGCCAGCAGCTCAAGGAACAGGGGCTCCTACGAGCAGTACTTC. Its protein is CASSSRNRGSYEQYF.